This TCR beta chain appears in the sequencing data of a study of T cell responses to AZD1222 COVID-19 vaccine. Looking at the study overall: It was second doses at about 4 or about 12 weeks that were pooled.

This CDR3 contains 15 residues. Germline lookup yields CDR1 SGHNT and CDR2 YENEEA. The ends lost 4 bases at V and 6 bases at J; junction bases unmatched: 5. Data came from immunoSEQ multiplex PCR; TCRdb stores just in-frame clones and leaves some out. Among around 130,000 clones listed, nearly 95% were seen once. This TCR came from an adult in good health. The material was peripheral blood, obtained on day 0 of AZD1222 vaccination. J is TRBJ2-2 and V is TRBV11-3; TRBD2 matches at 10 bases. Written as DNA, the CDR3 is TGTGCCAGCAGCTCCACTAGCGGGACGTCCGGGGAGCTGTTTTTT. This codes for CASSSTSGTSGELFF.